A single sample is the source of the 22 T cell receptor beta chains below, sequenced in a study of T cell changes during pregnancy in multiple sclerosis. The repertoire was sequenced with immunoSEQ multiplex PCR; TCRdb's copy has only in-frame clones and lacks some. In the table there are about 48,000 clones, 85% to 95% of which are singletons. Sequenced here: CD4+ T cells from peripheral blood mononuclear cells, sampled in the second trimester of pregnancy. Receptors originate from a female donor in good health, enrolled as a control in a pregnancy study.

The chain links TRBV6-6 to TRBJ1-1; the D gene is possibly TRBD1 (5 bases). CDR1 is MNHNY, CDR2 SVGAGI, per germline (reference sequence). CDR3 length: 14 amino acids. V was shortened by 8 bases and J by 6 bases, with 19 bases between the two germline ends. This CDR3 is CASSRRRGVSEAFF. The DNA of the CDR3 is TGTGCCAGCTCACGAAGGCGGGGGGTATCTGAAGCTTTCTTT.

This clone appeared a few times. V and J are TRBV6-5 and TRBJ1-1; the D is unclear. This CDR3 has 13 residues. Germline V gene lookup returns CDR1 MNHEY and CDR2 SVGAGI. V was shortened by 2 bases and J by 1 base, with 5 bases between the two germline ends. CDR3: CASSYEPNTEAFF. CDR3 DNA sequence: TGTGCCAGCAGTTACGAGCCGAACACTGAAGCTTTCTTT.

Written as DNA, the CDR3 is TGTGCCAGCAGCCTAGCGGGAGCCTACGAGCAGTACTTC. Translated, it gives CASSLAGAYEQYF. This chain links TRBV6-1 with TRBJ2-7, with 10 bases that match TRBD2. This CDR3 is built from 13 residues. CDR1 is MNHNS and CDR2 is SASEGT in the germline V gene. Trimming removed 6 bases from V and 2 bases from J; junction bases left unmatched: 1.

The chain employs TRBV11-2 and TRBJ2-7; D may be TRBD1 (6 bases). The CDR3 totals 17 residues. CDR1 SGHAT and CDR2 FQNNGV come from the germline V gene. V was shortened by 6 bases and J by 0 bases, with 21 bases between the two germline ends. The CDR3 DNA is TGTGCCAGCAGACCACGGTCCGTGGGGGCCCTCTCCTACGAGCAGTACTTC. Protein: CASRPRSVGALSYEQYF. Full variable domain (rest looked up from reference TRBV11-2 and TRBJ2-7): EAGVAQSPRYKIIEKRQSVAFWCNPISGHATLYWYQQILGQGPKLLIQFQNNGVVDDSQLPKDRFSAERLKGVDSTLKIQPAKLEDSAVYLCASRPRSVGALSYEQYFGPGTRLTVT.

A single count supports this clone. This chain uses TRBV20-1 with TRBJ1-2; D is undetermined. The CDR3 is 8 amino acids. Germline V gives CDR1 DFQATT, CDR2 SNEGSKA (reference sequence). V was cut by 6 bases and J by 11 bases, with 7 bases left in between. The CDR3 DNA reads TGCAGTGCGGGGAGGTACACCTTC. Amino acids: CSAGRYTF.

The CDR3 nucleotides read TGTGCCAGTTGGAGCGGGAGGTCCTCCTACGAGCAGTACTTC. This gives the protein CASWSGRSSYEQYF. This chain uses TRBV7-2 with TRBJ2-7; 9 nucleotides align to TRBD2. CDR1 SGHTA and CDR2 FQGNSA come from the germline V gene. The CDR3 length is 14 residues. V lost 9 bases and J lost 0; bases outside the gene matches: 6.

The chain links TRBV10-3 to TRBJ2-5; the D gene is possibly TRBD2 (5 bases). The CDR3 covers 14 residues. CDR1 and CDR2 from the germline V gene are ENHRY and SYGVKD. With 0 bases removed from V and 2 bases from J, the gap between germline ends came to 7 bases. CDR3 nucleotide sequence: TGTGCCATCAGTGAGTCCGGGATTCAAGAGACCCAGTACTTC. This translates into CAISESGIQETQYF.

The chain links TRBV19 to TRBJ1-4; D gene unclear. The germline gives CDR1 LNHDA, CDR2 SQIVND (reference sequence). This CDR3 region has 16 residues. Trimming cost V 3 bases and J 0 bases, with 11 bases left between them. CDR3 amino acids: CASSIQTRATNEKLFF. The CDR3, as DNA: TGTGCCAGTAGTATCCAAACTCGAGCAACTAATGAAAAACTGTTTTTT.

The chain carries TRBV7-3 and TRBJ2-3; 7 bases are a match to TRBD1. The V and J ends lost 4 bases and 0 bases, in that order; junction bases with no gene match: 10. Germline V gene data show CDR1 as SGHTA and CDR2 as FQGTGA. This CDR3 is built from 17 residues. CDR3 coding DNA: TGTGCCAGCAGCTCGGGGACAGCTGGGCCTAGCACAGATACGCAGTATTTT. Amino acid sequence: CASSSGTAGPSTDTQYF.

The chain recombines TRBV29-1 with TRBJ2-5; perhaps TRBD1 as D (5 bases). The CDR3 spans 12 residues. Trimming took 7 bases from V and 5 from J, leaving 14 bases between them. The V gene's germline CDR1 is SQVTM and CDR2 ANQGSEA. Here the CDR3 DNA reads TGCAGCGGTGCAGGGCAGGACGAGACCCAGTACTTC. The encoded protein is CSGAGQDETQYF.

This clone was counted a single time. J is TRBJ1-5 and V is TRBV10-3; 8 bases fit TRBD1. J was trimmed by 0 bases and V by 10 bases; bases with no gene match: 5. CDR3 length: 14 amino acids. Germline values: CDR1 ENHRY, CDR2 SYGVKD. Here the CDR3 DNA reads TGTGCCACGACAGGGGTTTATAGCAATCAGCCCCAGCATTTT. This encodes CATTGVYSNQPQHF.

This chain joins TRBV4-2 and TRBJ2-1; 11 bases agree with TRBD2. Germline V lookup: CDR1 LGHNA, CDR2 YNFKEQ. V was pared by 2 bases and J by 7 bases, with 7 bases of the junction left unmatched. The CDR3 sequence is 16 residues long. The CDR3 sequence is CASSQLRASGGNEQFF. DNA of the CDR3: TGTGCCAGCAGCCAATTGAGGGCTAGCGGGGGGAATGAGCAGTTCTTC.

This clone is a singleton in its sample. The chain uses TRBV11-2 and TRBJ1-1, with D uncertain. The germline CDR1 and CDR2 sequences are SGHAT and FQNNGV. CDR3 length equals 14 residues. The V and J ends lost 1 base and 1 base respectively, with 7 bases between them. In DNA form, the CDR3 reads TGTGCCAGCAGCTTAGCGCCAGGGAACACTGAAGCTTTCTTT. Its protein is CASSLAPGNTEAFF.

V gene TRBV19 combines with J gene TRBJ1-2; 8 positions agree with TRBD1. Trimming cost V 5 bases and J 6 bases; bases outside gene matches: 5. The CDR3 extends over 13 amino acids. The germline V gene encodes CDR1 LNHDA and CDR2 SQIVND (reference sequence). The CDR3 reads CASSPDRGNGYTF. The CDR3 coding sequence is TGTGCCAGTAGTCCTGACAGGGGTAATGGCTACACCTTC.

The chain uses TRBV5-6 and TRBJ1-5; D may be TRBD1 (6 bases). Germline CDR1 and CDR2: SGHDT and YYEEEE. Trimming took off 4 bases at V and 2 bases at J, with 16 bases between the two ends. This CDR3 has 16 amino acids. CDR3 sequence: CASSLWQGSGNQPQHF. The CDR3 DNA reads as TGTGCCAGCAGCCTGTGGCAGGGGAGTGGCAATCAGCCCCAGCATTTT.

The rearrangement links TRBV5-1 to TRBJ1-1, with no clear D. The ends were cut back, 2 bases at V and 4 bases at J, with 15 bases in the middle. This CDR3 region has 15 residues. CDR1 SGHRS and CDR2 YFSETQ come from the germline V gene. The CDR3 reads CASSLLRSGGTEAFF. In DNA form, the CDR3 reads TGCGCCAGCAGCTTACTACGGTCGGGAGGCACTGAAGCTTTCTTT.

The genes are TRBV5-1 and TRBJ1-2; weak D call: TRBD1 (6 bases). From germline, CDR1 is SGHRS and CDR2 YFSETQ. The CDR3 runs 13 residues. The ends were cut back, 3 bases at V and 5 bases at J, with 11 bases in the middle. The chain's CDR3 is CASSSTGSYGYTF. The CDR3 DNA follows: TGCGCCAGCAGCTCTACAGGGTCGTATGGCTACACCTTC.

This rearrangement joins TRBV19 to TRBJ1-2; 7 bases match TRBD1. The CDR3 totals 14 residues. Germline values: CDR1 LNHDA, CDR2 SQIVND (reference sequence). V was pared by 8 bases and J by 7 bases, with 13 bases of the junction left unmatched. The CDR3 is CASQFGQTGSGYTF. In DNA form, the CDR3 reads TGTGCCAGTCAATTCGGACAGACAGGGAGTGGCTACACCTTC.

In nucleotides, the CDR3 is TGTGCCAGCAGCTTTCACCGGGACACAAAAGAGACCCAGTACTTC. Protein product: CASSFHRDTKETQYF. The chain has TRBV7-9 and TRBJ2-5; possibly TRBD1 for D (6 bases). Trimming took off 3 bases at V and 3 bases at J, with 14 bases between the two ends. Germline V gene lookup returns CDR1 SEHNR and CDR2 FQNEAQ (reference sequence). CDR3 length: 15 amino acids.

V is TRBV27 and J is TRBJ2-5, with 14 bases identical to TRBD2. Germline lookup yields CDR1 MNHEY and CDR2 SMNVEV (reference sequence). Germline trimming cut 0 bases from V and 7 bases from J; bases unmatched to any gene: 10. The CDR3 is 18 amino acids. The DNA of the CDR3 is TGTGCCAGCAGTTTATCGGAGACTAGCGGGGGGGCGGCTGGGACCCAGTACTTC. This codes for CASSLSETSGGAAGTQYF.

The genes are TRBV7-2 and TRBJ2-5; 7 nucleotides align to TRBD2. The CDR3 runs 13 residues. V was pared by 5 bases and J by 3 bases, with 3 bases of the junction left unmatched. The germline V gene encodes CDR1 SGHTA and CDR2 FQGNSA. The CDR3 DNA reads as TGTGCCAGCAGCCCTAGCGGTAAAGAGACCCAGTACTTC. Its translation: CASSPSGKETQYF.

The chain recombines TRBV5-1 with TRBJ2-2; TRBD1 matches 8 bases. The CDR3 has 15 amino acids. The V gene's germline CDR1 is SGHRS and CDR2 YFSETQ. After removal of 2 bases from V and 4 bases from J, the junction contained 4 bases not matched to a gene. Written as DNA, the CDR3 is TGCGCCAGCAGCTTTGCAGGGGGCAGCACCGGGGAGCTGTTTTTT. This codes for CASSFAGGSTGELFF.